One and the same sample provided the 6 T cell receptor beta chains below, sequenced in a study of cytomegalovirus exposure and HLA in healthy donors. Both 60 Vbeta primers and 13 Jbeta primers went into the PCR. Sequenced by immunoSEQ multiplex PCR; TCRdb stores in-frame clones only, minus some. The table lists around 110,000 clones, 70% to 75% of them singletons. The sequenced sample consisted of PBMCs. These TCRs come from a female donor in good health and CMV-seronegative.

This clone was found once. This sequence joins TRBV5-1 and TRBJ2-7; TRBD2 agrees at 13 bases. Germline V CDR1 and CDR2: SGHRS, YFSETQ. The CDR3 has 17 residues. The junction had 11 bases not matched to a gene; V was cut back by 1 base and J by 7 bases. The CDR3 nucleotides are TGCGCCAGCAGCTTGCCCAGAGGACTAGCGGGAGCGGATGAGCAGTACTTC. Residues: CASSLPRGLAGADEQYF.

The chain combines TRBV30 with TRBJ1-2, with D uncertain. There are 14 residues in the CDR3. Germline V CDR1 and CDR2: GTSNPN, SVGIG (reference sequence). Trimming pared 4 bases from V and 3 bases from J, leaving 15 bases between. The CDR3 DNA is TGTGCCTGGAATCCAGGTCTCCAGGACTATGGCTACACCTTC. This gives the protein CAWNPGLQDYGYTF.

The J gene is TRBJ1-3, the V gene TRBV4-1; 8 bases line up with TRBD1. Germline CDR1 and CDR2: MGHRA and YSYEKL. V lost 4 bases to trimming and J lost 4 bases; unmatched junction nucleotides: 12. The CDR3 is 17 residues long. CDR3 nucleotides: TGCGCCAGCAGCCTGGGAAACAGGGGGAGAGAGGGAAACACCATATATTTT. Translation gives CASSLGNRGREGNTIYF.

In this sample, this clone turned up a few times. The chain links TRBV12-5 to TRBJ1-1, with TRBD1 matching 7 bases. Per the germline V gene, CDR1 is LGHNT and CDR2 is FRNRAP. The CDR3 has 14 amino acids. J was trimmed by 11 bases and V by 1 base; bases with no gene match: 10. This CDR3 reads CASGLGGTAGGAFF. The CDR3 nucleotides are TGTGCTAGTGGTTTGGGCGGGACAGCGGGAGGGGCTTTCTTT.

The chain joins TRBV25-1 to TRBJ1-1, with D tentatively TRBD1 (5 bases). The CDR3 runs to 13 residues. The V end lost 4 bases, the J end lost 7 bases, and 13 bases lay between the germline ends. CDR1 and CDR2 from the germline V gene are MGHDK and SYGVNS. CDR3 bases: TGTGCCAGCAGTGTGAAGGGGCATGGTGAAGCTTTCTTT. The encoded protein is CASSVKGHGEAFF. Supplemented by reference TRBV25-1 and TRBJ1-1, the full variable domain reads EADIYQTPRYLVIGTGKKITLECSQTMGHDKMYWYQQDPGMELHLIHYSYGVNSTEKGDLSSESTVSRIRTEHFPLTLESARPSHTSQYLCASSVKGHGEAFFGQGTRLTVV.

The chain combines TRBV4-1 with TRBJ2-1; D unclear. This CDR3 spans 13 amino acids. Germline V gene data show CDR1 as MGHRA and CDR2 as YSYEKL. The V end lost 1 base, the J end lost 6 bases, and 7 bases lay between the germline ends. The CDR3: CASSQVFGNEQFF. In DNA, the CDR3 is TGCGCCAGCAGCCAAGTGTTCGGCAATGAGCAGTTCTTC.